This TCR beta chain comes out of a study of blood T cells in healthy people across ages. This CDR3 has 15 amino acids. Between the trimmed V and J ends, which lost 5 bases and 4 bases, there was a span of 15 bases. CDR1 and CDR2 from the germline V gene are DFQATT and SNEGSKA (reference sequence). For the second PCR, which ran for roughly 6 to 12 cycles, a sample-barcoded 5' primer and a J-beta primer mix were used. Every molecule of cDNA carried a tag from a template-switch adaptor with 12 random nucleotides. TCRdb reprocessed the 5' RACE reads via MiXCR and lists one record per CDR3 protein. Of about 680,000 distinct CDR3 sequences in the sample, 49% were seen once.

Sequenced input: blood. This receptor was taken from a woman in her sixties in good health. This chain uses TRBV20-1 with TRBJ2-6; D is unclear. CDR3 sequence: CSAADGAKGANVLTF. The CDR3 nucleotides read TGCAGTGCTGCGGACGGAGCCAAGGGGGCCAACGTCCTGACTTTC.